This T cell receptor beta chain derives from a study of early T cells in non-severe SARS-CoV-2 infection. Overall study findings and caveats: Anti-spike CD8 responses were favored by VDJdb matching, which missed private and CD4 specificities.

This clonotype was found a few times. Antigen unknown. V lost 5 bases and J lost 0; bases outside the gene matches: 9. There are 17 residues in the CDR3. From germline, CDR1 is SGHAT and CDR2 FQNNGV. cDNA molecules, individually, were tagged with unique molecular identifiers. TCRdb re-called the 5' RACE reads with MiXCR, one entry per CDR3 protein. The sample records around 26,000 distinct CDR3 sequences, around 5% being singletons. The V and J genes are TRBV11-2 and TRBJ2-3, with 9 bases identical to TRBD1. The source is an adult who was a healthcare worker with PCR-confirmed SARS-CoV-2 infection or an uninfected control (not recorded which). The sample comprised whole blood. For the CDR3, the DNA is TGTGCCAGCAGCCCCCTGGCGGGACAGGGAAGCACAGATACGCAGTATTTT. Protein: CASSPLAGQGSTDTQYF.